The clone carrying this T cell receptor beta chain came up a few times. Its matching antigen is unknown. Survey-level immunoSEQ v3.0 assays were run. The table came from immunoSEQ multiplex PCR; TCRdb's copy has only in-frame clones and leaves some out. The sample records about 17,000 clones, around four fifths being singletons. The data originate from a study of long-term antiretroviral therapy in people with HIV. Study-level points and caveats: Repertoires looked antigen-experienced, with only a slight naive shift after ART.

Looked up from germline, CDR1 is SNHLY and CDR2 is FYNNEI. Trimming removed 1 base at V and 0 bases at J, with 12 bases between. The CDR3 has 17 residues. The chain combines TRBV2 with TRBJ2-2, with unresolved D. This material consisted of unsorted PBMCs, taken 0.3 years after starting antiretroviral therapy. This TCR was recovered from a woman in her forties or fifties with HIV. The CDR3 sequence is CASSEGAPPPNTGELFF. The CDR3 nucleotides read TGTGCCAGCAGTGAAGGGGCCCCGCCCCCGAACACCGGGGAGCTGTTTTTT.